The 27 T cell receptor beta chains below come from one sample, sequenced in a study of blood T cell repertoires in COVID-19. Repertoires were generated with immunoSEQ multiplex PCR, while TCRdb's copy carries only in-frame clones and drops some. The sample contains 150,000 to 200,000 clones, roughly four fifths of which appear only once. The specimen was PBMCs or T cells enriched from blood (not recorded which). These receptor sequences come from a man in his forties or fifties who had recovered from COVID-19.

The chain recombines TRBV24-1 with TRBJ1-1, with 9 bases that match TRBD1. The CDR3 is made up of 15 amino acids. Trimming took 4 bases from V and 5 from J; bases not matched to a gene: 7. The germline gives CDR1 KGHDR, CDR2 SFDVKD. The CDR3 DNA reads TGTGCCACCAGTGACGGTCGGACAGGGGAAACTGAAGCTTTCTTT. Translating gives CATSDGRTGETEAFF.

The chain uses TRBV4-3 and TRBJ1-1; D remains ambiguous. CDR3 length: 16 residues. Germline-derived CDR1 and CDR2 are LGHNA and YSLEER. The V gene lost 0 bases and the J gene lost 3 bases, with 14 bases spanning the gap. CDR3 amino acids: CASSQDYPGEDTEAFF. CDR3 coding DNA: TGCGCCAGCAGCCAAGATTATCCGGGAGAGGACACTGAAGCTTTCTTT.

This clone was seen only a few times. The chain joins TRBV19 to TRBJ1-5; 12 bases match TRBD1. The germline CDR1 and CDR2 sequences are LNHDA and SQIVND (reference sequence). V was pared by 1 base and J by 4 bases, with 17 bases of the junction left unmatched. The CDR3 loop spans 21 amino acids. The CDR3 sequence is CASSIGLSTGTGGVRNQPQHF. DNA of the CDR3: TGTGCCAGTAGTATAGGTCTCTCAACCGGGACAGGGGGCGTGAGGAATCAGCCCCAGCATTTT.

This chain uses TRBV5-1 with TRBJ2-5, with TRBD1 matching 8 bases. The CDR3 runs 14 residues. With 6 bases clipped from V and 4 bases from J, the junction kept 8 bases outside the gene matches. Germline-derived CDR1 and CDR2 are SGHRS and YFSETQ. The CDR3 loop is CASMAETGAETQYF. The DNA for the CDR3 is TGCGCCAGCATGGCGGAGACAGGGGCAGAGACCCAGTACTTC.

For the CDR3, the DNA is TGTGCCAGCAGCCAAGAGAGGAATTCACCCCTCCACTTT. As protein: CASSQERNSPLHF. The chain recombines TRBV3-1 (or the pseudogene TRBV3-2) with TRBJ1-6, with no clear D. This CDR3 has 13 amino acids. V lost 0 bases to trimming and J lost 7 bases, with 4 bases between them. Per germline, CDR1 LGHDT and CDR2 YNNKEL (reference sequence).

The V gene is TRBV7-2, the J gene TRBJ2-1, with 7 bases aligning to TRBD1. From germline, CDR1 is SGHTA and CDR2 FQGNSA. The CDR3 contains 16 residues. Trimming removed 1 base from V and 6 bases from J; junction bases left unmatched: 9. In DNA, the CDR3 is TGTGCCAGCAGCTTAGTCGCAGGGGGTTCTTCCAATGAGCAGTTCTTC. It codes for CASSLVAGGSSNEQFF.

The chain employs TRBV9 and TRBJ1-1; D gene uncertain. With 0 bases removed from V and 1 base from J, the gap between germline ends came to 10 bases. The CDR3 contains 15 residues. The germline CDR1 and CDR2 sequences are SGDLS and YYNGEE. CDR3 loop: CASSVAAGRNTEAFF. The DNA for the CDR3 is TGTGCCAGCAGCGTAGCCGCGGGTAGGAACACTGAAGCTTTCTTT.

The V and J genes are TRBV29-1 and TRBJ1-5; D perhaps matches TRBD1 (6 bases). CDR3 length: 14 amino acids. CDR1 is SQVTM and CDR2 is ANQGSEA in the germline V gene. The V end lost 6 bases, the J end lost 0 bases, and 12 bases lay between the germline ends. Here the CDR3 DNA reads TGCAGCGTAGCCAGGGGAGATAGCAATCAGCCCCAGCATTTT. Its translation: CSVARGDSNQPQHF.

This rearrangement joins TRBV24-1 to TRBJ2-1; the D gene is possibly TRBD1 (6 bases). Per germline, CDR1 KGHDR and CDR2 SFDVKD. V gave up 3 bases and J gave up 8 bases, with 16 bases separating them. This CDR3 is 15 amino acids long. The CDR3 DNA sequence: TGTGCCACCAGTGATCCGGGACAACCCCGGGATGAGCAGTTCTTC. It is translated as CATSDPGQPRDEQFF.

This sequence joins TRBV6-5 and TRBJ2-2, with TRBD1 identical over 7 bases. V shed 7 bases, J shed 4 bases, and the junction held 9 bases outside the gene matches. The CDR3 runs to 15 residues. Per the germline V gene, CDR1 is MNHEY and CDR2 is SVGAGI. As DNA, the CDR3 is TGTGCCAGCATACTTACAGGGGTAGGCACCGGGGAGCTGTTTTTT. Its translation is CASILTGVGTGELFF.

The J gene is TRBJ1-2, the V gene TRBV7-9, with TRBD1 as a possible D gene (5 bases). CDR3 length: 12 residues. The V end lost 4 bases, the J end lost 4 bases, and 7 bases lay between the germline ends. Looked up from germline, CDR1 is SEHNR and CDR2 is FQNEAQ (reference sequence). Here the CDR3 reads CASSSDSYGYTF. CDR3 nucleotide sequence: TGTGCCAGCAGCTCAGACAGCTATGGCTACACCTTC.

The J gene is TRBJ2-1, the V gene TRBV5-6, with 8 bases lining up with TRBD1. Trimming cost V 5 bases and J 3 bases; bases outside gene matches: 4. CDR1 is SGHDT, CDR2 YYEEEE, per germline. This CDR3 spans 14 amino acids. The CDR3 DNA is TGTGCCAGCAGATCGACAGGGGACTACAATGAGCAGTTCTTC. It is translated as CASRSTGDYNEQFF.

The V call is TRBV5-1, the J call TRBJ1-1; weak D call: TRBD1 (5 bases). The CDR3 extends over 12 amino acids. Germline V lookup: CDR1 SGHRS, CDR2 YFSETQ. Trimming left V 0 bases short and J 7 bases short, with 7 bases between. CDR3 nucleotide sequence: TGCGCCAGCAGCTTGGTGGGGGGTGAAGCTTTCTTT. This codes for CASSLVGGEAFF.

This clone has just a few counts. The chain combines TRBV18 with TRBJ1-2, with D perhaps TRBD1 (5 bases). Germline loops: CDR1 KGHSH, CDR2 LQKENI. This CDR3 region has 13 residues. The V gene lost 6 bases and the J gene lost 5 bases, with 13 bases spanning the gap. CDR3 loop: CASSQDKAYGYTF. The CDR3 nucleotides are TGTGCCAGCTCGCAGGACAAGGCTTATGGCTACACCTTC.

The chain recombines TRBV6-1 with TRBJ1-1, with D perhaps matching TRBD1 (5 bases). CDR1 MNHNS and CDR2 SASEGT come from the germline V gene. The CDR3 is 16 amino acids. The V and J ends lost 1 base and 1 base respectively, with 13 bases between them. CDR3 DNA: TGTGCCAGCAGTGAAGGTTTACGACAGAAGAACACTGAAGCTTTCTTT. Protein product: CASSEGLRQKNTEAFF.

The genes are TRBV28 and TRBJ2-5; a possible D gene is TRBD1 (5 bases). The CDR3 contains 15 residues. V dropped 4 bases and J dropped 2 bases, with 14 bases sitting between them. Germline V gives CDR1 MDHEN, CDR2 SYDVKM. The CDR3 reads CASSSATTAQETQYF. The CDR3 DNA follows: TGTGCCAGCAGTTCCGCAACGACAGCGCAAGAGACCCAGTACTTC.

The chain joins TRBV1 to TRBJ2-7; the D call TRBD2 from the table was never checked on the DNA. TRBV1 is recorded as a pseudogene. The CDR3 has 16 residues. The CDR3 nucleotides are TGCACCAGCAGCCGCCTCCGGGAACCACCATCCTACTTTCACTACGTC. Its protein product is CTSSRLREPPSYFHYV.

CDR3 nucleotide sequence: TGCAGTGCTAGTGGAGCTAGCAATCAGCCCCAGCATTTT. Translating gives CSASGASNQPQHF. The rearrangement joins TRBV20-1 to TRBJ1-5; no definite D call. This CDR3 comprises 13 residues. V lost 3 bases, J lost 0 bases, and 6 bases lay in between. Germline values: CDR1 DFQATT, CDR2 SNEGSKA (reference sequence).

The V and J genes are TRBV5-6 and TRBJ1-2; the D is unclear. The V gene lost 2 bases and the J gene lost 2 bases, with 13 bases spanning the gap. CDR3 length equals 15 residues. Germline CDR1 is SGHDT and CDR2 is YYEEEE. The CDR3 sequence: CASSFPEGWNYGYTF. CDR3 in DNA: TGTGCCAGCAGCTTCCCGGAGGGTTGGAACTATGGCTACACCTTC.

This chain links TRBV11-2 with TRBJ1-1; TRBD1 is a possible D gene (6 bases). V gave up 6 bases and J gave up 3 bases, with 14 bases separating them. Germline V CDR1 and CDR2: SGHAT, FQNNGV. The CDR3 has 14 amino acids. CDR3 sequence (DNA): TGTGCCAGCAGTTCCACAGGGCTTGACACTGAAGCTTTCTTT. Its translation: CASSSTGLDTEAFF.

The chain is built from TRBV20-1 and TRBJ1-2, with 8 positions matching TRBD1. The CDR3 length is 15 residues. The V gene end was trimmed by 3 bases and the J gene end by 8 bases; junction bases not matched to a gene: 14. Germline V gene lookup returns CDR1 DFQATT and CDR2 SNEGSKA (reference sequence). CDR3 bases: TGCAGTGCTAGTGATCGGGCCAGGGGGCTTAAAGGCTACACCTTC. It specifies CSASDRARGLKGYTF.

The chain combines TRBV30 with TRBJ2-2; 8 positions match TRBD2. Germline loops: CDR1 GTSNPN, CDR2 SVGIG (reference sequence). The CDR3 extends over 18 amino acids. Unmatched junction bases numbered 9, after V lost 0 bases and J lost 0 bases. CDR3 sequence (DNA): TGTGCCTGGAGTGTACTGCTGGCGGGAGGTACGAACACCGGGGAGCTGTTTTTT. Encoded protein: CAWSVLLAGGTNTGELFF.

The CDR3 spells CASSESGVYQPQHF. CDR3 nucleotides: TGTGCCAGCAGTGAAAGCGGGGTTTATCAGCCCCAGCATTTT. The chain carries TRBV25-1 and TRBJ1-5, with D unclear. CDR1 MGHDK and CDR2 SYGVNS come from the germline V gene. V lost 2 bases, J lost 5 bases, and 10 bases lay in between. This CDR3 is built from 14 residues. Filled out from reference TRBV25-1 and TRBJ1-5, the complete variable domain reads EADIYQTPRYLVIGTGKKITLECSQTMGHDKMYWYQQDPGMELHLIHYSYGVNSTEKGDLSSESTVSRIRTEHFPLTLESARPSHTSQYLCASSESGVYQPQHFGDGTRLSIL.

This clone showed up just a few times. The J gene is TRBJ2-1, the V gene TRBV5-5; D perhaps matches TRBD2 (5 bases). V gave up 4 bases and J gave up 4 bases, with 24 bases separating them. This CDR3 has 18 amino acids. Germline values: CDR1 SGHKS, CDR2 YYEKEE (reference sequence). This CDR3 is CASSIDNRSGIDYNEQFF. DNA for the CDR3: TGTGCCAGCAGCATAGACAATAGGTCCGGGATTGATTACAATGAGCAGTTCTTC. Full variable domain (rest looked up from reference TRBV5-5 and TRBJ2-1): DAGVTQSPTHLIKTRGQQVTLRCSPISGHKSVSWYQQVLGQGPQFIFQYYEKEERGRGNFPDRFSARQFPNYSSELNVNALLLGDSALYLCASSIDNRSGIDYNEQFFGPGTRLTVL.

The V gene is TRBV27, the J gene TRBJ1-2; D unclear. This CDR3 region has 13 residues. V shed 5 bases and J shed 6 bases, with 13 bases lying between them. In germline, CDR1 is MNHEY, CDR2 SMNVEV (reference sequence). CDR3: CASSIRRENGYTF. The CDR3 coding sequence is TGTGCCAGCAGTATACGACGGGAAAATGGCTACACCTTC.

V gene TRBV19 combines with J gene TRBJ1-5; D call uncertain. The CDR3 has 13 residues. Germline V gene sequence: CDR1 LNHDA, CDR2 SQIVND (reference sequence). The V gene lost 5 bases and the J gene lost 4 bases, with 9 bases spanning the gap. CDR3 residues: CASSQSGNQPQHF. CDR3 bases: TGTGCCAGTAGTCAATCGGGGAATCAGCCCCAGCATTTT.

The rearrangement joins TRBV5-1 to TRBJ1-1; 8 bases fit TRBD1. Germline V gene lookup returns CDR1 SGHRS and CDR2 YFSETQ. CDR3 length: 19 residues. After removal of 1 base from V and 0 bases from J, the junction contained 14 bases not matched to a gene. The DNA of the CDR3 is TGCGCCAGCAGCTTGTATCCCCAACAATTGGACAGGGTGAACACTGAAGCTTTCTTT. Amino acid sequence: CASSLYPQQLDRVNTEAFF.